Listed here are 15 T cell receptor beta chains from one sample, sequenced in a study of tumor-infiltrating lymphocytes in primary liver carcinoma. For blood RNA, unsorted whole blood served as the source, and germline DNA was extracted too. Starting material of 400 to 600 ng total RNA yielded TCR beta cDNA via a constant-region primer. Each TCR beta library was derived from three nested multiplex PCR rounds that employed slightly modified ARM-PCR. For around 11 cycles apiece, the opening two PCR rounds ran with TRBV1-TRBV30 forward primers and a C-beta reverse primer. TCRdb called the multiplex PCR reads again in MiXCR, with one record for every CDR3 protein. The data hold a few hundred thousand distinct CDR3 sequences, with around three fifths observed a single time. The sample taken for sequencing was peripheral blood. The receptors here all came from a woman aged 25 to 39 with primary liver carcinoma and hepatitis B virus infection.

Regarding this clonotype: Being one base from a much bigger clone, this may be a read error. DNA of the CDR3: TGTGCCAGCAGTTTGGTAGCGGGCTACAATGAGCAGTTCTTC. Amino acid sequence: CASSLVAGYNEQFF. The chain carries TRBV6-2 or TRBV6-3 and TRBJ2-1; TRBD2 matches 7 bases. Germline V CDR1 and CDR2: MNHEY, SVGEGT. V was clipped by 4 bases and J by 3 bases; unmatched bases: 3. The CDR3 runs to 14 residues.

In this sample, this clonotype turned up a few times. A much larger clone lies a single base off, so this may be a read error. The chain links TRBV13 to TRBJ1-2; D possibly corresponds to TRBD1 (5 bases). V was shortened by 5 bases and J by 3 bases, with 16 bases between the two germline ends. This CDR3 has 15 amino acids. Germline V CDR1 and CDR2: PRHDT, FYEKMQ (reference sequence). As DNA, the CDR3 is TGTGCCAGCAGCCCCCGTGACGGACACGACTATGGCTACACCTTC. Its translation: CASSPRDGHDYGYTF.

This clonotype was observed many times. The genes are TRBV11-1 and TRBJ2-2; the D gene is possibly TRBD1 (5 bases). This CDR3 spans 16 amino acids. Deletions cut 2 bases from V and 6 bases from J, with 16 bases between. CDR1 and CDR2 (germline): SGHAT, FQDESV (reference sequence). The CDR3 coding sequence is TGTGCCAGCAGCTTACTGGGCACAGGCTGGGCCGGGGAGCTGTTTTTT. Protein sequence: CASSLLGTGWAGELFF.

The rearrangement joins TRBV29-1 to TRBJ1-2; a possible D gene is TRBD1 (5 bases). V was cut by 1 base and J by 4 bases, with 10 bases left in between. The CDR3 has 13 amino acids. In germline, CDR1 is SQVTM, CDR2 ANQGSEA. The CDR3, as DNA: TGCAGCGTTGAAGTGGTGGGGGGCTATGGCTACACCTTC. It encodes CSVEVVGGYGYTF.

This clonotype has just one count. V gene TRBV11-3 combines with J gene TRBJ2-7; perhaps D is TRBD1 or TRBD2 (5 bases each). The CDR3 loop spans 18 amino acids. Trimming shortened V by 3 bases and J by 6 bases, and 27 bases separated the two germline ends. Germline V CDR1 and CDR2: SGHNT, YENEEA. DNA for the CDR3: TGTGCCAGCAGCTTCACTCCCAGTGGGGGACGGGGACGCTGCGAGCAGTACTTC. It translates to CASSFTPSGGRGRCEQYF.

This clonotype has more than one count but fewer than ten. A much larger clone sits a single nucleotide away, making a read error possible. V is TRBV11-1 and J is TRBJ2-3; D is undetermined. CDR1 and CDR2 (germline): SGHAT, FQDESV (reference sequence). The CDR3 extends over 15 amino acids. CDR3 sequence (DNA): TGTGCCAACAGCCGAGCCCCACATAGCACAGATACGCAGTATTTT. Translation: CANSRAPHSTDTQYF.

The chain links TRBV10-2 to TRBJ2-1; TRBD2 aligns across 11 bases. Germline trimming cut 6 bases from V and 6 bases from J; bases unmatched to any gene: 7. The CDR3 has 15 residues. Germline assignment: CDR1 WSHSY and CDR2 SAAADI. The CDR3 nucleotides read TGCGCCAGCAGAAACCTAGCGGGAGGTTCCAATGAGCAGTTCTTC. Translation: CASRNLAGGSNEQFF.

V and J are TRBV6-5 and TRBJ1-5; 9 nucleotides line up with TRBD1. The DNA matches TRBJ2-3 better at its end, which makes the J call doubtful. Germline CDR1 reads MNHEY; CDR2 reads SVGAGI. The CDR3 has 13 residues. CDR3 bases: TGTGCCAGCAGACAGGGGGCGGGTCAGCCCCAGTATTTT. Residues: CASRQGAGQPQYF.

This clonotype turned up a few times. The CDR3 coding sequence is TGTGCCAGCAGCGTCAACGTTGCTGGTCTAGCCAAAAACATTCAGTACTTC. Protein sequence: CASSVNVAGLAKNIQYF. V usage is TRBV13 and J usage is TRBJ2-4; no definite D call. CDR1 and CDR2 (germline): PRHDT, FYEKMQ (reference sequence). The CDR3 has 17 amino acids. V gave up 5 bases and J gave up 0 bases, with 17 bases separating them.

The J gene is TRBJ2-3, the V gene TRBV6-1; TRBD2 matches at 9 bases. The CDR3 sequence is 15 residues long. Germline V gene sequence: CDR1 MNHNS, CDR2 SASEGT. V was clipped by 4 bases and J by 7 bases; unmatched bases: 9. Here the CDR3 reads CASSGLAGFKNTQYF. The CDR3, as DNA: TGTGCCAGCAGTGGTCTAGCGGGATTCAAAAATACGCAGTATTTT.

Comment on this clonotype: Being one base from a much bigger clone, this may be a read error. The chain carries TRBV12-3 or TRBV12-4 and TRBJ2-7, with D tentatively TRBD2 (5 bases). This CDR3 spans 13 amino acids. The V and J ends lost 9 bases and 4 bases respectively, with 16 bases between them. Written as DNA, the CDR3 is TGTGCCAGTCTGCGTGCGGGCAGATACGAGCAGTACTTC. As protein: CASLRAGRYEQYF.

This clonotype appeared a single time. The chain joins TRBV11-2 to TRBJ2-7; D gene ambiguous. Trimming left V 5 bases short and J 2 bases short, with 13 bases between. The CDR3 runs to 14 residues. Germline CDR1 SGHAT, CDR2 FQNNGV. CDR3 protein: CASSIVSVPYEQYF. The CDR3, as DNA: TGTGCCAGCAGCATCGTCAGTGTCCCCTACGAGCAGTACTTC.

On this clonotype itself: Just one base apart from a much larger clone, this may be a read error. The rearrangement links TRBV29-1 to TRBJ1-1; D is ambiguous. CDR1 is SQVTM and CDR2 is ANQGSEA in the germline V gene. CDR3 length: 13 amino acids. The CDR3 loop is CSVVPSGNTGAFF. In nucleotides, the CDR3 is TGCAGCGTTGTCCCCTCCGGGAACACTGGAGCTTTCTTT. The full variable domain, rest sourced from reference TRBV29-1 and TRBJ1-1, is SAVISQKPSRDICQRGTSLTIQCQVDSQVTMMFWYRQQPGQSLTLIATANQGSEATYESGFVIDKFPISRPNLTFSTLTVSNMSPEDSSIYLCSVVPSGNTGAFFGQGTRLTVV.

The genes are TRBV5-1 and TRBJ2-1; possibly TRBD2 for D (5 bases). This CDR3 comprises 16 residues. Looked up from germline, CDR1 is SGHRS and CDR2 is YFSETQ. The germline V and J ends were trimmed by 3 bases and 6 bases, with 19 bases remaining between them. CDR3 residues: CASSYRTPEESNEQFF. CDR3 DNA: TGCGCCAGCAGCTATCGGACTCCTGAGGAATCCAATGAGCAGTTCTTC.

Of note for this clonotype: This may come from a read error, since a much larger clone is one base off. The rearrangement uses TRBV4-2 and TRBJ1-5; D unclear. The germline gives CDR1 LGHNA, CDR2 YNFKEQ. The CDR3 totals 13 residues. DNA of the CDR3: TGTGCCAGCAGCCAAGATGAGATGCAGCCCCATCATTTT. This encodes CASSQDEMQPHHF.